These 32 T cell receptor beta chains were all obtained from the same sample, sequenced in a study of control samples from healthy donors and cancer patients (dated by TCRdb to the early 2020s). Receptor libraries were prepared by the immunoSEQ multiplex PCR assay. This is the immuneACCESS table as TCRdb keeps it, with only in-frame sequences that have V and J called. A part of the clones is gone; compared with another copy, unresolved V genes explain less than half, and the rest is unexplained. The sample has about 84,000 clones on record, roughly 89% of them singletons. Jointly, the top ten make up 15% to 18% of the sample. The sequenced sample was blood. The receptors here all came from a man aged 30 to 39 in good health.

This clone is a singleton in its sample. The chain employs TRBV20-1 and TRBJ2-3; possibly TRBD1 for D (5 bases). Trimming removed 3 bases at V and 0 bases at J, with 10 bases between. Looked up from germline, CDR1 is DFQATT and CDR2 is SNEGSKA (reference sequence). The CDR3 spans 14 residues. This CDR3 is CSASGALSTDTQYF. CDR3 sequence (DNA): TGCAGTGCTAGTGGGGCACTTAGCACAGATACGCAGTATTTT.

CDR3 in DNA: TGTGCCAGCAGCTCCGACAGGGGCTACACAGATACGCAGTATTTT. Protein product: CASSSDRGYTDTQYF. J is TRBJ2-3 and V is TRBV28, with TRBD1 matching 8 bases. Unmatched junction bases numbered 7, after V lost 6 bases and J lost 2 bases. This CDR3 has 15 residues. The germline CDR1 and CDR2 sequences are MDHEN and SYDVKM.

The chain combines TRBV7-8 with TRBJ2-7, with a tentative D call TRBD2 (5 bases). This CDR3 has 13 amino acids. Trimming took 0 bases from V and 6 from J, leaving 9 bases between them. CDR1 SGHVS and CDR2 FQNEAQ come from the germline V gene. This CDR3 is CASSLAGRPEQYF. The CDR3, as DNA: TGTGCCAGCAGCTTAGCTGGGAGACCCGAGCAGTACTTC.

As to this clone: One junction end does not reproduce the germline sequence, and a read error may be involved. CDR3: CSVEEDRGSGYTF. Written as DNA, the CDR3 is TGCAGCGTAGAAGAGGACAGGGGATCCGGCTACACCTTC. This chain links TRBV29-1 with TRBJ1-2, with 9 positions matching TRBD1. The CDR3 spans 13 residues. Germline V gives CDR1 SQVTM, CDR2 ANQGSEA.

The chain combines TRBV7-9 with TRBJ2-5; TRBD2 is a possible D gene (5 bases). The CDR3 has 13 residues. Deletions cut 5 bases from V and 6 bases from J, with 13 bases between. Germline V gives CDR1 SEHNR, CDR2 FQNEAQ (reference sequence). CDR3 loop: CASSPGVLQTQYF. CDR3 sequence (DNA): TGTGCCAGCAGCCCCGGGGTTCTGCAGACCCAGTACTTC.

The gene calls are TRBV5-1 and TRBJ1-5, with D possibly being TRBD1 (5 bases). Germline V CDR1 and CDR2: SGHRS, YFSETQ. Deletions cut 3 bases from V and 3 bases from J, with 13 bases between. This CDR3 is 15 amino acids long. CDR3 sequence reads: CASSSRQPFNQPQHF. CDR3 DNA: TGCGCCAGCAGCTCTAGACAGCCCTTCAATCAGCCCCAGCATTTT.

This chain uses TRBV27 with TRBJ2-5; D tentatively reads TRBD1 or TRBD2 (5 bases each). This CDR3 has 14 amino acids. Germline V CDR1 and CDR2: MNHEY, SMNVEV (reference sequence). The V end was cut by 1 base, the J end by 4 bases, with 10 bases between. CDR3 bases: TGTGCCAGCAGTTTATTGGGGGTCGCAGAGACCCAGTACTTC. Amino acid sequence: CASSLLGVAETQYF.

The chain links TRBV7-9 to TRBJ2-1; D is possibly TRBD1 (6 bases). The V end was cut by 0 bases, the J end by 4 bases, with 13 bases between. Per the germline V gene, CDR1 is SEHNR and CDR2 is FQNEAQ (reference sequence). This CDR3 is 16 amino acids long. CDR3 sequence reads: CASSLALLDRYNEQFF. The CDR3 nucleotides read TGTGCCAGCAGCTTAGCGCTTCTAGACAGGTACAATGAGCAGTTCTTC. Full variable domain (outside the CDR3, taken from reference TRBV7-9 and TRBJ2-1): DTGVSQNPRHKITKRGQNVTFRCDPISEHNRLYWYRQTLGQGPEFLTYFQNEAQLEKSRLLSDRFSAERPKGSFSTLEIQRTEQGDSAMYLCASSLALLDRYNEQFFGPGTRLTVL.

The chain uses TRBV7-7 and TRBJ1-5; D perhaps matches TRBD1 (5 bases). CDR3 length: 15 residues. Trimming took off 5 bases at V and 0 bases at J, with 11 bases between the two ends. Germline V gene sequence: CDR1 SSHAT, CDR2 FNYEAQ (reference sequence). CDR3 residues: CASSVDIPSNQPQHF. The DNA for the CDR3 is TGTGCCAGCAGCGTGGACATACCTAGCAATCAGCCCCAGCATTTT.

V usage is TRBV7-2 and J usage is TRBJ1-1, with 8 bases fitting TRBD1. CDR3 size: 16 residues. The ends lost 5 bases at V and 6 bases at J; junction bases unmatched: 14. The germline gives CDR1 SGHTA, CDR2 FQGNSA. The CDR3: CASSLWTGTVMPEAFF. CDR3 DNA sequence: TGTGCCAGCAGCCTTTGGACAGGGACGGTGATGCCTGAAGCTTTCTTT.

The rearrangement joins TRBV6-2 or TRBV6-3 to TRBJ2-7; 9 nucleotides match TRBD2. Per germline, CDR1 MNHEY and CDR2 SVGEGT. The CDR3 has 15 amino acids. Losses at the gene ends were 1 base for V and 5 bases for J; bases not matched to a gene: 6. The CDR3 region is CASSYWVSGSHEQYF. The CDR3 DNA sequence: TGTGCCAGCAGTTACTGGGTTAGCGGGAGCCACGAGCAGTACTTC.

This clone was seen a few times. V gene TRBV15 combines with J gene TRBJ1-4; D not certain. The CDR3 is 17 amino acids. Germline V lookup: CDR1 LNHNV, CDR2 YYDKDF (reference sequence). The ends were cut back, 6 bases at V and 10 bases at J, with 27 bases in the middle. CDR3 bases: TGTGCCACCAGGGAAGTTCTTACTAGGTCCTCTCTCGGAAAACTGTTTTTT. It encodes CATREVLTRSSLGKLFF.

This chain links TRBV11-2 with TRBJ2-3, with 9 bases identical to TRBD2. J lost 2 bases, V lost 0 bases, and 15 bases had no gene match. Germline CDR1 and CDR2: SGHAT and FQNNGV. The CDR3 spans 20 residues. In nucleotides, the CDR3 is TGTGCCAGCAGCTTAGAATCCACCTCGTGGAGCGGGGGGTTCACAGATACGCAGTATTTT. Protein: CASSLESTSWSGGFTDTQYF.

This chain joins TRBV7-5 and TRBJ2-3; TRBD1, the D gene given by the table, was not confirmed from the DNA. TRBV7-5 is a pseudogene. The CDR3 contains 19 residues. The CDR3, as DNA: TGTGTCAGAAGCTTCCGGGACAGGGATGTCAGGGGTGGCACAGATACGCAGTATTTT. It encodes CVRSFRDRDVRGGTDTQYF.

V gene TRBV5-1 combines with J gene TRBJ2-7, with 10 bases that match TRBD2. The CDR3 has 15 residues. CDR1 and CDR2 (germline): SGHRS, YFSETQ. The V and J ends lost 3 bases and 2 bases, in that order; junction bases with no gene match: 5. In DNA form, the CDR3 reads TGCGCCAGCAGCTCTCTAGCGGGAGAAGCCTACGAGCAGTACTTC. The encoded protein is CASSSLAGEAYEQYF.

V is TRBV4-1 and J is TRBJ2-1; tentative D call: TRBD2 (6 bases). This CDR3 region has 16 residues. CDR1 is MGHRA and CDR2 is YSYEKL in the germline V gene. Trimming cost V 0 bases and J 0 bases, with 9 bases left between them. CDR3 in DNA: TGCGCCAGCAGCCAAGACGGGACTTTCTCCTACAATGAGCAGTTCTTC. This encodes CASSQDGTFSYNEQFF.

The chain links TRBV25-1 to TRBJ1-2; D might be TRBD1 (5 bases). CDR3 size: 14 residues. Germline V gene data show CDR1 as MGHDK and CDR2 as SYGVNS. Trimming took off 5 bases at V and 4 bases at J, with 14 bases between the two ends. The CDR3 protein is CASSNPREAYGYTF. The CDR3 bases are TGTGCCAGCAGTAACCCCAGGGAGGCCTATGGCTACACCTTC.

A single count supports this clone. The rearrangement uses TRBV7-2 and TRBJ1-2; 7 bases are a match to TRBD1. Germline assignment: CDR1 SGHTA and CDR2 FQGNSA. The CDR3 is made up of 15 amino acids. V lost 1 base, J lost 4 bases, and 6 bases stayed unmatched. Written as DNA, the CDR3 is TGTGCCAGCAGCTTAGAGGCAGGGGGGTCCTATGGCTACACCTTC. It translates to CASSLEAGGSYGYTF.

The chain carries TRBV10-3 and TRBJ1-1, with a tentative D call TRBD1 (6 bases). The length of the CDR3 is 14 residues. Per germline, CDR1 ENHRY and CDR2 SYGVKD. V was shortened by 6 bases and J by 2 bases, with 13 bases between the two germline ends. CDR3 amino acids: CAIRAGGPNTEAFF. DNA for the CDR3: TGTGCCATCAGAGCTGGGGGCCCCAACACTGAAGCTTTCTTT.

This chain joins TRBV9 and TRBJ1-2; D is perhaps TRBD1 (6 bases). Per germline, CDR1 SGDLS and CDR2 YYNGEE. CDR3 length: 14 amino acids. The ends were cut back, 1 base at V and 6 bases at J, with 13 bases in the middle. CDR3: CASSVNQGRNGYTF. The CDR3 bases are TGTGCCAGCAGCGTAAACCAGGGGCGTAATGGCTACACCTTC.

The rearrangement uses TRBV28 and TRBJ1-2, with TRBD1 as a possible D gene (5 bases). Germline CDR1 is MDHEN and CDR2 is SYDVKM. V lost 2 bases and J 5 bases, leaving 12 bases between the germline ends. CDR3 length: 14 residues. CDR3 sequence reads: CASSLGRGGYGYTF. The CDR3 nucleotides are TGTGCCAGCAGTTTAGGGAGGGGAGGATATGGCTACACCTTC.

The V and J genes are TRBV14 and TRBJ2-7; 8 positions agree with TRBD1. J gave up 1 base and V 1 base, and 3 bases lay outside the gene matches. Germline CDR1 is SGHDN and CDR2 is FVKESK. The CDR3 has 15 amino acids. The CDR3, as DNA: TGTGCCAGCAGCCAAGGGACAGGGTATTCCTACGAGCAGTACTTC. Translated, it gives CASSQGTGYSYEQYF.

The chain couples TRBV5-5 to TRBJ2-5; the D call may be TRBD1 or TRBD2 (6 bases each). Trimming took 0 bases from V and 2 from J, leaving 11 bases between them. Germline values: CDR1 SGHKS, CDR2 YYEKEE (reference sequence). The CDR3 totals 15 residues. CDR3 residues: CASSLEGGQQETQYF. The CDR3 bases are TGTGCCAGCAGCTTGGAAGGGGGGCAGCAAGAGACCCAGTACTTC.

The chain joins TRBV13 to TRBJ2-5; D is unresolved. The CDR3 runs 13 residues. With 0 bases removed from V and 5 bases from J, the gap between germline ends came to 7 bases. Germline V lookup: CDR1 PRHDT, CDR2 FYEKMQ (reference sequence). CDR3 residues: CASSLGGAETQYF. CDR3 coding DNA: TGTGCCAGCAGCTTAGGGGGCGCCGAGACCCAGTACTTC.

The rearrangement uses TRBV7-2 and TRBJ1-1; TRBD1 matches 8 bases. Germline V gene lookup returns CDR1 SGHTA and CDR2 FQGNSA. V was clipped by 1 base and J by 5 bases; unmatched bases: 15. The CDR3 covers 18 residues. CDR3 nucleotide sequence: TGTGCCAGCAGCTTAGGGGGGACAGGCCCGGGTGTTGGAACTGAAGCTTTCTTT. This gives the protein CASSLGGTGPGVGTEAFF.

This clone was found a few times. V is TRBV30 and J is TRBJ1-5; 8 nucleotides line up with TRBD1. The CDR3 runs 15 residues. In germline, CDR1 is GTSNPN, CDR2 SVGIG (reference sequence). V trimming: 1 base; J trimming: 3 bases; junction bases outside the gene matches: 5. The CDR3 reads CAWSAGQGPNQPQHF. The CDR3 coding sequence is TGTGCCTGGAGTGCCGGACAGGGCCCCAATCAGCCCCAGCATTTT.

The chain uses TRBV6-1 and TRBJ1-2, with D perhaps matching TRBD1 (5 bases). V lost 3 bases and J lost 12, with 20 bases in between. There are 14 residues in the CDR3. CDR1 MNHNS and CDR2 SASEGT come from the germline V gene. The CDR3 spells CASSEATGSHGDTF. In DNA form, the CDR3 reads TGTGCCAGCAGTGAGGCAACAGGCTCCCATGGAGACACCTTC.

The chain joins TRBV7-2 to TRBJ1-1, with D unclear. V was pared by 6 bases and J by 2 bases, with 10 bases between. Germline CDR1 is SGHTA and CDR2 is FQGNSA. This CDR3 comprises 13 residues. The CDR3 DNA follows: TGTGCCAGCAGTACCGGGAAAAACACTGAAGCTTTCTTT. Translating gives CASSTGKNTEAFF.

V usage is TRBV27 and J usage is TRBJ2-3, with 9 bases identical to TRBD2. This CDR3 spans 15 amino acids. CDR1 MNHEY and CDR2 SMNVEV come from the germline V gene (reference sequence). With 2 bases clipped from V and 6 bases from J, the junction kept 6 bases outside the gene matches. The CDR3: CASSLLAGGADTQYF. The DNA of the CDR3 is TGTGCCAGCAGTTTACTCGCGGGAGGGGCGGATACGCAGTATTTT.

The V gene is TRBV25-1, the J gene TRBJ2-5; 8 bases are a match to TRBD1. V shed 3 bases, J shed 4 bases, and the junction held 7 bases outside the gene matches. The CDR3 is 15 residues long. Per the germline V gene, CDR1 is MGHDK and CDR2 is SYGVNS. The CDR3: CASSDPQGGGETQYF. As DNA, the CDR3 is TGTGCCAGCAGTGATCCACAGGGGGGCGGAGAGACCCAGTACTTC.

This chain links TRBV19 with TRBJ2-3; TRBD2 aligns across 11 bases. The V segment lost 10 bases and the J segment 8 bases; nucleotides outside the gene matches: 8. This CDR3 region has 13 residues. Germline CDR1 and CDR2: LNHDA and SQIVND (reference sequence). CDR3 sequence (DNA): TGTGCCACCTTAGCGGGAGGGCCAGGTACGCAGTATTTT. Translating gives CATLAGGPGTQYF.

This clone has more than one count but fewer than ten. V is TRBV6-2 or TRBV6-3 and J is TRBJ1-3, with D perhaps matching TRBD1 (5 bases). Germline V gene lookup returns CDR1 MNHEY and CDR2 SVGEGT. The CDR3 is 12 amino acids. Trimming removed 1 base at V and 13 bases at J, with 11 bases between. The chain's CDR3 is CASSYFRDSIYF. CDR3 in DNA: TGTGCCAGCAGTTACTTTCGGGACTCGATATATTTT.